These 31 T cell receptor beta chains were all obtained from the same sample, sequenced in a study of shared clonotypes between healthy human individuals. Naive CD8 cells were CD45RO-negative, positively selected for CCR7, excluding terminally differentiated effector memory CD45RA+ cells. Generated by immunoSEQ multiplex PCR, the TCRdb table keeps only in-frame clones and is missing some. The data hold about 2 million clones, with less than 95% observed a single time. The sample was naive CD8+ T cells sorted from blood. Receptor source: a man aged 18-30 years in good health.

The chain carries TRBV4-1 and TRBJ1-2; D might be TRBD1 (5 bases). CDR3 size: 14 residues. The ends were cut back, 3 bases at V and 5 bases at J, with 13 bases in the middle. CDR1 is MGHRA, CDR2 YSYEKL, per germline. DNA of the CDR3: TGCGCCAGCAGCCAGTCCCAGGGAGGATATGGCTACACCTTC. It translates to CASSQSQGGYGYTF.

CDR3 in DNA: TGCGCCAGCAGTCCGTCCCGGGACAGCAGGAACACTGAAGCTTTCTTT. Protein: CASSPSRDSRNTEAFF. The gene calls are TRBV10-1 and TRBJ1-1; TRBD1 matches at 7 bases. The V gene end was trimmed by 5 bases and the J gene end by 1 base; junction bases not matched to a gene: 10. The CDR3 contains 16 residues. The germline V gene has CDR1 WNHNN and CDR2 SYGVQD (reference sequence).

The V call is TRBV11-2, the J call TRBJ2-7, with D unresolved. There are 15 residues in the CDR3. The V and J ends lost 5 bases and 2 bases respectively, with 16 bases between them. CDR1 is SGHAT and CDR2 is FQNNGV in the germline V gene. CDR3 sequence (DNA): TGTGCCAGCAGCGCTTGGGCAGGTGAGACCTACGAGCAGTACTTC. Amino acids: CASSAWAGETYEQYF.

V is TRBV5-4 and J is TRBJ2-5; 9 bases fit TRBD2. The CDR3 is made up of 15 amino acids. Germline lookup yields CDR1 SGHNT and CDR2 YYREEE (reference sequence). After removal of 2 bases from V and 4 bases from J, the junction contained 6 bases not matched to a gene. In DNA form, the CDR3 reads TGTGCCAGCAGCTTTGCGGGAGGGGTGTCAGAGACCCAGTACTTC. Translation: CASSFAGGVSETQYF.

The chain couples TRBV5-6 to TRBJ2-1; D is possibly TRBD2 (6 bases). Trimming pared 6 bases from V and 2 bases from J, leaving 9 bases between. CDR3 length: 13 amino acids. Germline V CDR1 and CDR2: SGHDT, YYEEEE. The CDR3 sequence: CASTSGAYNEQFF. The CDR3 DNA sequence: TGTGCCAGCACCTCGGGAGCCTACAATGAGCAGTTCTTC.

This clone has more than one count but fewer than ten. DNA of the CDR3: TGTGCCAGCAGTGAACGTGGGACAAAGGGCACTGAAGCTTTCTTT. It encodes CASSERGTKGTEAFF. The rearrangement joins TRBV25-1 to TRBJ1-1; possible D gene TRBD1, 6 bases. The CDR3 has 15 residues. With 2 bases removed from V and 4 bases from J, the gap between germline ends came to 14 bases. Germline assignment: CDR1 MGHDK and CDR2 SYGVNS.

The chain links TRBV6-1 to TRBJ2-7; 9 nucleotides line up with TRBD1. CDR3 length: 16 amino acids. The germline V gene has CDR1 MNHNS and CDR2 SASEGT. J lost 4 bases, V lost 2 bases, and 9 bases had no gene match. CDR3 sequence: CASSETWDRAYYEQYF. DNA of the CDR3: TGTGCCAGCAGTGAAACATGGGACAGGGCCTATTACGAGCAGTACTTC.

This chain uses TRBV27 with TRBJ1-2; 9 bases fit TRBD1. Germline CDR1 MNHEY, CDR2 SMNVEV (reference sequence). V lost 7 bases and J lost 8; bases outside the gene matches: 14. The CDR3 spans 15 residues. DNA of the CDR3: TGTGCCAGCACCGCCGGGACAGGGTATTTTAGCGGCTACACCTTC. Its protein product is CASTAGTGYFSGYTF.

V is TRBV4-1 and J is TRBJ2-7; 13 bases are a match to TRBD2. The CDR3 is made up of 16 amino acids. V trimming: 3 bases; J trimming: 2 bases; junction bases outside the gene matches: 4. Per the germline V gene, CDR1 is MGHRA and CDR2 is YSYEKL. The CDR3 DNA follows: TGCGCCAGCAGCCACACCACTAGCGGGGGGGCCTACGAGCAGTACTTC. Its translation is CASSHTTSGGAYEQYF.

The table lists this clone with a count of one. The chain has TRBV2 and TRBJ2-7; D gene unclear. Germline CDR1 and CDR2: SNHLY and FYNNEI. The CDR3 loop spans 14 amino acids. Trimming removed 1 base at V and 0 bases at J, with 7 bases between. CDR3 DNA sequence: TGTGCCAGCAGTGAAGACAACGGCTCCTACGAGCAGTACTTC. This sequence encodes CASSEDNGSYEQYF.

The chain uses TRBV7-9 and TRBJ1-2; 10 bases map to TRBD1. The CDR3 is made up of 15 amino acids. Looked up from germline, CDR1 is SEHNR and CDR2 is FQNEAQ (reference sequence). After removal of 4 bases from V and 8 bases from J, the junction contained 10 bases not matched to a gene. As DNA, the CDR3 is TGTGCCAGCAGCTATAGCCCGGGGACAGGGGAAGGCTACACCTTC. Its translation: CASSYSPGTGEGYTF.

The CDR3 loop reads CASSQEPSSGGSSYEQYF. The DNA for the CDR3 is TGCGCCAGCAGCCAAGAACCGAGTAGCGGGGGAAGCTCCTACGAGCAGTACTTC. The rearrangement joins TRBV4-3 to TRBJ2-7, with 9 bases fitting TRBD2. The CDR3 has 18 amino acids. V lost 0 bases and J lost 0; bases outside the gene matches: 9. The germline V gene encodes CDR1 LGHNA and CDR2 YSLEER.

This clone was observed once. V gene TRBV13 combines with J gene TRBJ2-1; the match to TRBD2 covers 10 bases. The CDR3 contains 15 residues. V dropped 3 bases and J dropped 6; count of bases not matched to a gene: 5. The germline CDR1 and CDR2 sequences are PRHDT and FYEKMQ (reference sequence). The CDR3 DNA reads TGTGCCAGCAGCTTTACCGGGACTAGCGTCAATGAGCAGTTCTTC. Protein product: CASSFTGTSVNEQFF.

The chain carries TRBV4-1 and TRBJ2-2, with D possibly matching TRBD2 (5 bases). The V gene's germline CDR1 is MGHRA and CDR2 YSYEKL. The CDR3 covers 15 residues. Trimming stripped 3 bases from V and 0 bases from J, with 8 bases between. The CDR3 nucleotides read TGCGCCAGCAGCCATCGACTAACGAACACCGGGGAGCTGTTTTTT. This encodes CASSHRLTNTGELFF.

CDR3 in DNA: TGTGCCAGCAGTTCCGTTACAGGGTTGTCCGGCGAAAAACTGTTTTTT. It encodes CASSSVTGLSGEKLFF. The V and J genes are TRBV6-6 and TRBJ1-4, with a possible D match to TRBD1 (6 bases). The CDR3 sequence is 16 residues long. Germline V gene lookup returns CDR1 MNHNY and CDR2 SVGAGI (reference sequence). Trimming cost V 4 bases and J 8 bases, with 20 bases left between them.

The chain joins TRBV7-9 to TRBJ1-2, with 10 bases matching TRBD1. With V trimmed by 5 bases and J by 8 bases, 8 bases remained unmatched. The CDR3 has 14 residues. Germline CDR1 is SEHNR and CDR2 is FQNEAQ (reference sequence). The CDR3 DNA reads TGTGCCAGCAGCCCCGGACAGGGGGTGTGGGGCTACACCTTC. Translating gives CASSPGQGVWGYTF. The complete variable domain, with remaining parts taken from reference TRBV7-9 and TRBJ1-2, reads DTGVSQNPRHKITKRGQNVTFRCDPISEHNRLYWYRQTLGQGPEFLTYFQNEAQLEKSRLLSDRFSAERPKGSFSTLEIQRTEQGDSAMYLCASSPGQGVWGYTFGSGTRLTVV.

The chain joins TRBV7-8 to TRBJ2-4; the D is unclear. Germline V lookup: CDR1 SGHVS, CDR2 FQNEAQ. V shed 5 bases and J shed 0 bases, with 17 bases lying between them. This CDR3 contains 17 residues. The CDR3 DNA reads TGTGCCAGCAGCAAAGTGGCTGATCTGGGAGCCAAAAACATTCAGTACTTC. It codes for CASSKVADLGAKNIQYF.

The V call is TRBV6-5, the J call TRBJ1-1; D is possibly TRBD1 (5 bases). The V and J ends lost 0 bases and 1 base respectively, with 12 bases between them. Germline CDR1 reads MNHEY; CDR2 reads SVGAGI. There are 16 residues in the CDR3. The CDR3 bases are TGTGCCAGCAGTTACTCGCGGGGACCATGGAACACTGAAGCTTTCTTT. It specifies CASSYSRGPWNTEAFF.

The rearrangement links TRBV2 to TRBJ2-7; possible D gene TRBD1, 6 bases. V dropped 7 bases and J dropped 5 bases, with 18 bases sitting between them. The CDR3 has 14 amino acids. Germline V lookup: CDR1 SNHLY, CDR2 FYNNEI. The CDR3 is CASTPAGDPNEQYF. CDR3 DNA sequence: TGTGCCAGCACTCCCGCAGGGGACCCCAACGAGCAGTACTTC.

The chain carries TRBV5-6 and TRBJ2-3, with 9 bases identical to TRBD1. The CDR3 sequence is 16 residues long. Germline V gene data show CDR1 as SGHDT and CDR2 as YYEEEE. V was clipped by 4 bases and J by 4 bases; unmatched bases: 10. CDR3 amino acids: CASSPTGQGIADTQYF. Here the CDR3 DNA reads TGTGCCAGCAGCCCCACGGGACAGGGAATTGCAGATACGCAGTATTTT.

V gene TRBV28 combines with J gene TRBJ2-1; maybe TRBD2 (5 bases). The germline CDR1 and CDR2 sequences are MDHEN and SYDVKM. Trimming removed 2 bases from V and 3 bases from J, with 5 bases in between. The CDR3 length is 13 residues. The CDR3 loop is CASSLTSYNEQFF. Here the CDR3 DNA reads TGTGCCAGCAGTTTAACTAGCTACAATGAGCAGTTCTTC.

The J gene is TRBJ1-2, the V gene TRBV27; 8 bases line up with TRBD1. CDR1 is MNHEY, CDR2 SMNVEV, per germline (reference sequence). The trim removed 6 bases at V and 4 bases at J, leaving 4 bases unmatched. The CDR3 has 13 residues. The CDR3: CASRPGGVYGYTF. Here the CDR3 DNA reads TGTGCCAGCAGGCCAGGGGGCGTCTATGGCTACACCTTC.

The chain has TRBV6-5 and TRBJ2-7; no definite D call. In germline, CDR1 is MNHEY, CDR2 SVGAGI. This CDR3 is 12 amino acids long. Trimming left V 6 bases short and J 3 bases short, with 9 bases between. The CDR3: CASSHDRYEQYF. The CDR3 bases are TGTGCCAGCAGCCACGATCGCTACGAGCAGTACTTC.

The chain has TRBV4-1 and TRBJ1-1; 7 positions match TRBD1. The J segment lost 4 bases and the V segment lost 4 bases, leaving 9 bases of the junction unmatched. Per germline, CDR1 MGHRA and CDR2 YSYEKL. CDR3 size: 15 residues. The CDR3 DNA reads TGCGCCAGCAGCCCCAGGGGGGCGGGACTCACTGAAGCTTTCTTT. Its protein is CASSPRGAGLTEAFF.

The chain carries TRBV5-6 and TRBJ2-1, with TRBD2 identical over 8 bases. V was pared by 4 bases and J by 3 bases, with 6 bases of the junction left unmatched. CDR1 is SGHDT, CDR2 YYEEEE, per germline. The CDR3 is 15 amino acids. The CDR3 DNA reads TGTGCCAGCAGCAGAAATAGCGGGAACTACAATGAGCAGTTCTTC. As protein: CASSRNSGNYNEQFF.

J is TRBJ1-1 and V is TRBV28, with TRBD1 as a possible D gene (6 bases). Between the trimmed V and J ends, which lost 7 bases and 7 bases, there was a span of 16 bases. Germline assignment: CDR1 MDHEN and CDR2 SYDVKM. The CDR3 covers 13 residues. CDR3 residues: CASTLTRQDEAFF. As DNA, the CDR3 is TGTGCCAGCACCCTAACTCGACAGGATGAAGCTTTCTTT.

Note on this clone: Other DNA sequences of this sample code for an identical CDR3. The chain carries TRBV9 and TRBJ2-1; 7 nucleotides line up with TRBD2. The CDR3 loop spans 15 amino acids. Germline V lookup: CDR1 SGDLS, CDR2 YYNGEE. Unmatched junction bases numbered 4, after V lost 0 bases and J lost 4 bases. CDR3 sequence: CASSVVGGSYNEQFF. The CDR3 DNA sequence: TGTGCCAGCAGCGTAGTGGGGGGGTCGTACAATGAGCAGTTCTTC.

J is TRBJ2-3 and V is TRBV28; unclear D gene. Trimming took off 8 bases at V and 6 bases at J, with 18 bases between the two ends. The germline gives CDR1 MDHEN, CDR2 SYDVKM. This CDR3 region has 14 residues. CDR3 nucleotide sequence: TGTGCCAGCTGCCTCGGGCCCACAACCGATACGCAGTATTTT. Its translation: CASCLGPTTDTQYF.

V gene TRBV27 combines with J gene TRBJ2-1; TRBD2 agrees at 15 bases. Trimming at V came to 5 bases and at J to 7 bases, leaving 6 bases not matched to a gene. This CDR3 comprises 16 residues. Germline CDR1 and CDR2: MNHEY and SMNVEV (reference sequence). Here the CDR3 reads CASSPLGLAGGNEQFF. CDR3 nucleotides: TGTGCCAGCAGTCCCTTGGGACTAGCGGGAGGTAATGAGCAGTTCTTC.

The chain has TRBV29-1 and TRBJ2-3; 10 bases are shared with TRBD2. V lost 0 bases and J lost 3; bases outside the gene matches: 6. The germline V gene has CDR1 SQVTM and CDR2 ANQGSEA. The CDR3 sequence is 16 residues long. CDR3 bases: TGCAGCGTTGAAGACGTGGGGACTAGCGAAACAGATACGCAGTATTTT. This gives the protein CSVEDVGTSETDTQYF.

This clone was seen only a few times. The chain links TRBV29-1 to TRBJ2-1; D perhaps matches TRBD2 (6 bases). The CDR3 runs 15 residues. The V gene's germline CDR1 is SQVTM and CDR2 ANQGSEA. V was pared by 1 base and J by 0 bases, with 10 bases between. CDR3 coding DNA: TGCAGCGTTGAAGGGGACGGGAGCTCCTACAATGAGCAGTTCTTC. Protein product: CSVEGDGSSYNEQFF.